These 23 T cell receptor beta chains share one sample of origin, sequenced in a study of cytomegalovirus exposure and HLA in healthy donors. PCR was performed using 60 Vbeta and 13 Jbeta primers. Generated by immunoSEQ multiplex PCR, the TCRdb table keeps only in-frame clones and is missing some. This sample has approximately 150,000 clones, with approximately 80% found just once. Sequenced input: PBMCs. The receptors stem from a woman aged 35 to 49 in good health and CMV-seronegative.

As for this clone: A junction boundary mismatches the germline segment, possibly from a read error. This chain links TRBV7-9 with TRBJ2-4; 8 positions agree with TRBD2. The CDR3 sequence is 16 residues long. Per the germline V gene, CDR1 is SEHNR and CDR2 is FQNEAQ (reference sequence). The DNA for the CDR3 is TGTGCCAGCAGCTCAGTACGGGGGGGCCTGCAAAACAGTCAGTACTTC. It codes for CASSSVRGGLQNSQYF. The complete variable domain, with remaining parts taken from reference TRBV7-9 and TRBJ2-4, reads DTGVSQNPRHKITKRGQNVTFRCDPISEHNRLYWYRQTLGQGPEFLTYFQNEAQLEKSRLLSDRFSAERPKGSFSTLEIQRTEQGDSAMYLCASSSVRGGLQNSQYFGAGTRLSVL.

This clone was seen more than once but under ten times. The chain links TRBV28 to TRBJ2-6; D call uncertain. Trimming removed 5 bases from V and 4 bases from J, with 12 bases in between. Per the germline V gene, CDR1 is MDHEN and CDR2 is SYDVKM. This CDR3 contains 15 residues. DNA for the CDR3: TGTGCCAGCAGTACCCCAGAGGCCGGGGCCAACGTCCTGACTTTC. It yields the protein CASSTPEAGANVLTF. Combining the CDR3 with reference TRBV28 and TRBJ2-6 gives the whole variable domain DVKVTQSSRYLVKRTGEKVFLECVQDMDHENMFWYRQDPGLGLRLIYFSYDVKMKEKGDIPEGYSVSREKKERFSLILESASTNQTSMYLCASSTPEAGANVLTFGAGSRLTVL.

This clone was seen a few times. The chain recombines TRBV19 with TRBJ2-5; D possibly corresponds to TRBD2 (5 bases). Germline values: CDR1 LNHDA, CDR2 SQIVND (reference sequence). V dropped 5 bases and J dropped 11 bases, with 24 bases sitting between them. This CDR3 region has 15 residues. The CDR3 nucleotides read TGTGCCAGTAGTCCTCTTTGGGGAGCATTTGAGGAGCAGTACTTC. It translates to CASSPLWGAFEEQYF.

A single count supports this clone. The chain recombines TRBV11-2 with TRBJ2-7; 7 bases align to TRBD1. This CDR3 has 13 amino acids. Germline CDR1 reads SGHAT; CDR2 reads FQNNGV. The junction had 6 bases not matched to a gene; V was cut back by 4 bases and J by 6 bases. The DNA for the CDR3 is TGTGCCAGCAGCTCAAATACAGGGGTCGAGCAGTACTTC. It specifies CASSSNTGVEQYF.

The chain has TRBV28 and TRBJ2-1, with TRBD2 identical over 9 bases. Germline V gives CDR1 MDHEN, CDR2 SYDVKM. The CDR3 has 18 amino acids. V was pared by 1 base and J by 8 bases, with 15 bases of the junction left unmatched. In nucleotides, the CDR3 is TGTGCCAGCAGTTTATATTTTTTCGGACTAGCGACAAGGGATGAGCAGTTCTTC. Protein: CASSLYFFGLATRDEQFF.

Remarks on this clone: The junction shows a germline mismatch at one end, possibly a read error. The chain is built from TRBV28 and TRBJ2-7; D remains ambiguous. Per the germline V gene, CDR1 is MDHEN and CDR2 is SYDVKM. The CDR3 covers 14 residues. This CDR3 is CTSVGFDNPYEQYF. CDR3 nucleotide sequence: TGTACCAGCGTAGGTTTTGACAATCCCTACGAGCAGTACTTC.

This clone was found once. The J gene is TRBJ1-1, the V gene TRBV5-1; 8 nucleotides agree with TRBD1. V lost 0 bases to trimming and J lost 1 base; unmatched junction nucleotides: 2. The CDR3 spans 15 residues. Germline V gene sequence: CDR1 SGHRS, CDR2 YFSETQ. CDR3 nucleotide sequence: TGCGCCAGCAGCTTGGTTGGGACAGGGAACACTGAAGCTTTCTTT. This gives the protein CASSLVGTGNTEAFF.

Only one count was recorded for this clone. The chain's CDR3 is CASSWDTPSTDTQYF. DNA for the CDR3: TGTGCCAGCAGTTGGGACACCCCTAGCACAGATACGCAGTATTTT. This chain joins TRBV2 and TRBJ2-3, with D maybe TRBD1 (6 bases). The germline V gene encodes CDR1 SNHLY and CDR2 FYNNEI. There are 15 residues in the CDR3. Deletions cut 5 bases from V and 0 bases from J, with 12 bases between.

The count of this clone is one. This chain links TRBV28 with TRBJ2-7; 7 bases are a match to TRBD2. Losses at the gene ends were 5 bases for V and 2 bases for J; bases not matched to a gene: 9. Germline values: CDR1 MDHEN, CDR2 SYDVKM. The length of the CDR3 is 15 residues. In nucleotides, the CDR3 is TGTGCCAGCAGTCTCTGGGAGGGGCCTGCCTACGAGCAGTACTTC. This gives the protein CASSLWEGPAYEQYF.

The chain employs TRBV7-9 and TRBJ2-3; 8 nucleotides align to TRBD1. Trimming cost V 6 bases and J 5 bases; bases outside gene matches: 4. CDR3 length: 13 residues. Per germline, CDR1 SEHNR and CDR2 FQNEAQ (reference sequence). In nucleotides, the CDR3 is TGTGCCAGCAGTCAGGGGGCGTTAGATACGCAGTATTTT. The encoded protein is CASSQGALDTQYF. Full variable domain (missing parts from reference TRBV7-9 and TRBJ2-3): DTGVSQNPRHKITKRGQNVTFRCDPISEHNRLYWYRQTLGQGPEFLTYFQNEAQLEKSRLLSDRFSAERPKGSFSTLEIQRTEQGDSAMYLCASSQGALDTQYFGPGTRLTVL.

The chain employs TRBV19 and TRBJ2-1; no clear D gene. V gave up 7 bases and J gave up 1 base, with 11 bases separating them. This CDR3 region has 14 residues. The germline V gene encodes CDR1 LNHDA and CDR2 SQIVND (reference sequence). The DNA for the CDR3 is TGTGCCAGTAAACAGATCTATTCCTACAATGAGCAGTTCTTC. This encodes CASKQIYSYNEQFF. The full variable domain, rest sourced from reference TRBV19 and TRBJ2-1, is DGGITQSPKYLFRKEGQNVTLSCEQNLNHDAMYWYRQDPGQGLRLIYYSQIVNDFQKGDIAEGYSVSREKKESFPLTVTSAQKNPTAFYLCASKQIYSYNEQFFGPGTRLTVL.

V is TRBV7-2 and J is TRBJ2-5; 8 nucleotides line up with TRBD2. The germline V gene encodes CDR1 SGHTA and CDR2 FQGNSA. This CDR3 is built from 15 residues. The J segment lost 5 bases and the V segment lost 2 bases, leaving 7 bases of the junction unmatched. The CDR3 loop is CASSLSGTSLETQYF. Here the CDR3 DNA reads TGTGCCAGCAGCTTATCGGGGACTAGTCTCGAGACCCAGTACTTC. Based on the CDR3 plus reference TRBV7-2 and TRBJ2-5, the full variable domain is GAGVSQSPSNKVTEKGKDVELRCDPISGHTALYWYRQSLGQGLEFLIYFQGNSAPDKSGLPSDRFSAERTGGSVSTLTIQRTQQEDSAVYLCASSLSGTSLETQYFGPGTRLLVL.

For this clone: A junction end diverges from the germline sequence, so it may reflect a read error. The CDR3 nucleotides read TGTTCCAGCAGCCACGCAGGCGAGCAGTACTTC. Translation: CSSSHAGEQYF. This rearrangement joins TRBV7-9 to TRBJ2-7; D unresolved. The CDR3 loop spans 11 amino acids. CDR1 SEHNR and CDR2 FQNEAQ come from the germline V gene (reference sequence).

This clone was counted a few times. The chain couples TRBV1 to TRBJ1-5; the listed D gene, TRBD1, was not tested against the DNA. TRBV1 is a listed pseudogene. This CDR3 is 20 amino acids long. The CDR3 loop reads CTSSQVLDRSLSGSNQPQHF. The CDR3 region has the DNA TGCACCAGCAGCCAAGTGTTGGACAGATCTCTTAGTGGGAGCAATCAGCCCCAGCATTTT.

The CDR3 coding sequence is TGTGCCAGCAGCTTAAGTGGGCTAGCGGGGGGAAGAATCTACAATGAGCAGTTCTTC. Protein sequence: CASSLSGLAGGRIYNEQFF. The J gene is TRBJ2-1, the V gene TRBV7-3; 11 nucleotides line up with TRBD2. The V segment lost 1 base and the J segment 3 bases; nucleotides outside the gene matches: 11. CDR1 SGHTA and CDR2 FQGTGA come from the germline V gene. The CDR3 contains 19 residues.

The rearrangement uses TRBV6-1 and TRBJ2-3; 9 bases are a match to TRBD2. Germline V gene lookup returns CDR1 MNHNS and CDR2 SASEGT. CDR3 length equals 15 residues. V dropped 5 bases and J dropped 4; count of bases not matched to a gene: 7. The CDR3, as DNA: TGTGCCAGCAGTATTATAGCGGGAGAATCAGATACGCAGTATTTT. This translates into CASSIIAGESDTQYF.

The CDR3 DNA reads as TGTGCCAGCAGCCCCACCGGGACAGGGGGATGGGGCTACACCTTC. Its protein is CASSPTGTGGWGYTF. The rearrangement links TRBV14 to TRBJ1-2, with TRBD1 matching over 11 bases. The CDR3 is 15 amino acids. CDR1 and CDR2 from the germline V gene are SGHDN and FVKESK. Trimming at V came to 4 bases and at J to 8 bases, leaving 9 bases not matched to a gene.

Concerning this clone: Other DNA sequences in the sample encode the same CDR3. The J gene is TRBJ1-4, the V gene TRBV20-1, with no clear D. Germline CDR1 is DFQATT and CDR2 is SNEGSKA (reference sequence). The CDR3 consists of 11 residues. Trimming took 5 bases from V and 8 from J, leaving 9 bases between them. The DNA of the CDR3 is TGCAGTGCTCCGGAACTAGAAAAACTGTTTTTT. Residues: CSAPELEKLFF.

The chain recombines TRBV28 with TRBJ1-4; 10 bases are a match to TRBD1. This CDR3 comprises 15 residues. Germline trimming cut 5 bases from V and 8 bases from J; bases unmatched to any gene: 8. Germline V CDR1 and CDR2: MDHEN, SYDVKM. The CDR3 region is CASSLRTGGGEKLFF. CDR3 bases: TGTGCCAGCAGTCTTCGGACAGGGGGGGGAGAAAAACTGTTTTTT.

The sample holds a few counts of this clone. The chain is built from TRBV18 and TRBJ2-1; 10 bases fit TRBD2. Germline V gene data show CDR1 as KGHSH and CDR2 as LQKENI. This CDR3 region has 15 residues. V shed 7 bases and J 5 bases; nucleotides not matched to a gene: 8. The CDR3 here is CASLKAGGPHNEQFF. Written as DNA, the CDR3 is TGTGCCAGCTTAAAAGCGGGGGGGCCTCACAATGAGCAGTTCTTC.

The CDR3 coding sequence is TGTGCCAGCAGCTTCGGGGGTCTGACAGATACGCAGTATTTT. Protein sequence: CASSFGGLTDTQYF. The chain is built from TRBV7-2 and TRBJ2-3; D might be TRBD2 (6 bases). V was cut by 3 bases and J by 3 bases, with 10 bases left in between. The CDR3 totals 14 residues. Germline assignment: CDR1 SGHTA and CDR2 FQGNSA.

Written as DNA, the CDR3 is TGTGCCAGCAGCTTAGATCAGGGATTTAGCTCTGGAAACACCATATATTTT. This sequence encodes CASSLDQGFSSGNTIYF. The chain carries TRBV7-9 and TRBJ1-3, with D tentatively TRBD1 (5 bases). Trimming took 1 base from V and 0 from J, leaving 13 bases between them. Germline-derived CDR1 and CDR2 are SEHNR and FQNEAQ (reference sequence). This CDR3 has 17 residues.

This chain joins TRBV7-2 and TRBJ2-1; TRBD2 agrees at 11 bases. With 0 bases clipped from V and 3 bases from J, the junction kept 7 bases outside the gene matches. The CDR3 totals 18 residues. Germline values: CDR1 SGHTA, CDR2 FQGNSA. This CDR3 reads CASSLAHSGGAFYNEQFF. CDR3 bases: TGTGCCAGCAGCTTAGCCCATAGCGGGGGGGCCTTCTACAATGAGCAGTTCTTC.